These T cell receptor beta chains were read from a single sample in a study of beta chain features in type 1 diabetes. Libraries were prepared by immunoSEQ multiplex PCR; TCRdb keeps only in-frame clonotypes and omits some of them. Among 240,000 or so clones listed, about 15% were seen once. What was sequenced was naive CD4+ T cells from blood. Every receptor here comes from a man younger than 40 with type 1 diabetes. CDR3s include the opening cysteine and the closing phenylalanine or tryptophan. A D gene is named only where the DNA matches it firmly. Clone size is stated in some rows and not others, as once, few, many or a class when expanded.

j_gene: TRBJ2-2
abundance: few
v_gene: TRBV21-1
d_gene: NA
CDR3aa: CASSKGALNTGELFF
CDR3nt: TGTGCCAGCAGCAAAGGGGCTCTGAACACCGGGGAGCTGTTTTTT

j_gene: TRBJ2-1
abundance: NA
v_gene: TRBV25-1
d_gene: NA
CDR3aa: CASSEGRALSYNEQFF
CDR3nt: TGTGCCAGCAGTGAAGGGAGAGCGCTATCCTACAATGAGCAGTTCTTC

j_gene: TRBJ1-4
abundance: few
v_gene: TRBV29-1
d_gene: NA
CDR3aa: CSVSVNEKLFF
CDR3nt: TGCAGCGTTTCCGTTAATGAAAAACTGTTTTTT

j_gene: TRBJ1-5
abundance: NA
v_gene: TRBV5-4
d_gene: NA
CDR3aa: CASSSGGSNQPQHF
CDR3nt: TGTGCCAGCAGCTCGGGGGGCTCTAATCAGCCCCAGCATTTT

j_gene: TRBJ2-1
abundance: NA
v_gene: TRBV6-5
d_gene: TRBD2
CDR3aa: CASSYSRLAGNNEQFF
CDR3nt: TGTGCCAGCAGTTACTCGAGGCTAGCGGGAAACAATGAGCAGTTCTTC

j_gene: TRBJ2-1
abundance: few
v_gene: TRBV7-9
d_gene: TRBD2
CDR3aa: CASSLASPGGYNEQFF
CDR3nt: TGTGCCAGCAGCTTAGCTTCCCCGGGAGGTTACAATGAGCAGTTCTTC

j_gene: TRBJ1-1
abundance: NA
v_gene: TRBV30
d_gene: NA
CDR3aa: CAWSVGARGTEAFF
CDR3nt: TGTGCCTGGAGTGTGGGGGCAAGAGGAACTGAAGCTTTCTTT

j_gene: TRBJ2-1
abundance: few
v_gene: TRBV21-1
d_gene: NA
CDR3aa: CASSIEGHNTYNEQFF
CDR3nt: TGTGCCAGCAGCATTGAAGGACACAATACCTACAATGAGCAGTTCTTC

j_gene: TRBJ2-3
abundance: few
v_gene: TRBV6-5
d_gene: NA
CDR3aa: CASTRRFTDTQYF
CDR3nt: TGTGCCAGCACCCGGAGATTCACAGATACGCAGTATTTT

j_gene: TRBJ1-1
abundance: few
v_gene: TRBV25-1
d_gene: TRBD1
CDR3aa: CASSARQGANTEAFF
CDR3nt: TGTGCCAGCAGTGCACGACAGGGGGCGAACACTGAAGCTTTCTTT